Presented here are 6 T cell receptor beta chains from one specimen sequenced in a study of blood T cell repertoires in COVID-19 (dated by TCRdb to about 2020). The library was prepared using the immunoSEQ multiplex PCR assay. TCRdb took this table from immuneACCESS and kept in-frame rearrangements with V and J called. Such tables lack part of the clones; where checked against another copy, unresolved V genes explain under half of the gap, and the rest is unexplained. This sample lists about 130,000 clones; approximately 85% were detected once. 25% to 30% of the sample is held by the ten biggest clonotypes. Sequencing input: peripheral blood. Source of these receptors: a woman older than 75 with acute or convalescent COVID-19.

As concerns this clone: One end of the junction fails to match germline, which may point to a read error. V and J are TRBV7-7 and TRBJ2-1; 10 bases map to TRBD1. The CDR3 loop spans 14 amino acids. Germline CDR1 SSHAT, CDR2 FNYEAQ (reference sequence). The CDR3 here is CASSPMTGGHEQFF. As DNA, the CDR3 is TGTGCTAGCAGCCCCATGACAGGGGGCCATGAGCAGTTCTTC.

This rearrangement joins TRBV5-4 to TRBJ1-3; the D gene is possibly TRBD1 (5 bases). CDR1 is SGHNT, CDR2 YYREEE, per germline (reference sequence). V was cut by 4 bases and J by 4 bases, with 15 bases left in between. The CDR3 is 15 residues long. CDR3 nucleotides: TGTGCCAGCAGCCAAGGACAAGGTATCGGAAACACCATATATTTT. It translates to CASSQGQGIGNTIYF.

The chain couples TRBV5-1 to TRBJ2-3; 14 bases map to TRBD2. Germline-derived CDR1 and CDR2 are SGHRS and YFSETQ. The CDR3 extends over 16 amino acids. With V trimmed by 4 bases and J by 2 bases, 3 bases remained unmatched. The CDR3 loop is CASSQTSGGVTDTQYF. CDR3 DNA: TGCGCCAGCAGCCAGACTAGCGGGGGGGTCACAGATACGCAGTATTTT.

The chain joins TRBV5-1 to TRBJ1-2, with D perhaps TRBD1 (6 bases). The CDR3 consists of 14 residues. CDR1 and CDR2 from the germline V gene are SGHRS and YFSETQ. The V gene lost 0 bases and the J gene lost 3 bases, with 9 bases spanning the gap. CDR3 in amino acids: CASSLEPGDYGYTF. The CDR3 DNA follows: TGCGCCAGCAGCTTGGAGCCAGGGGACTATGGCTACACCTTC.

V usage is TRBV5-1 and J usage is TRBJ2-5; 9 nucleotides line up with TRBD1. CDR1 is SGHRS, CDR2 YFSETQ, per germline. CDR3 size: 14 residues. V was pared by 0 bases and J by 10 bases, with 7 bases of the junction left unmatched. The CDR3 sequence: CASSLGTGEGIQYF. The CDR3, as DNA: TGCGCCAGCAGCTTGGGGACAGGGGAGGGGATCCAGTACTTC.

The genes are TRBV2 and TRBJ1-2; D uncertain. Germline V gene sequence: CDR1 SNHLY, CDR2 FYNNEI. This CDR3 has 12 residues. V was cut by 6 bases and J by 4 bases, with 9 bases left in between. The DNA of the CDR3 is TGTGCCAGCAGACCGGGTGCCTATGGCTACACCTTC. Translated, it gives CASRPGAYGYTF.